Shown below are 24 T cell receptor beta chains from a single sample sequenced in a study of T cell responses to AZD1222 COVID-19 vaccine. Using immunoSEQ multiplex PCR, the repertoire was profiled, and TCRdb retains in-frame clones only, with some absent. The repertoire consists of some 130,000 clones, with approximately 83% occurring once and the leading ten covering roughly 1.6%. The specimen comprised peripheral blood, sampled on day 0 of AZD1222 vaccination. Every receptor here comes from an adult in good health.

The chain couples TRBV11-2 to TRBJ1-2; maybe TRBD1 (5 bases). The CDR3 covers 14 residues. The V end lost 0 bases, the J end lost 3 bases, and 8 bases lay between the germline ends. Germline-derived CDR1 and CDR2 are SGHAT and FQNNGV. CDR3 bases: TGTGCCAGCAGCTTAGACAGGGATGACTATGGCTACACCTTC. Its protein product is CASSLDRDDYGYTF.

In its sample, this clone was seen a few times. The rearrangement uses TRBV6-6 and TRBJ1-2, with 11 nucleotides matching TRBD1. Germline lookup yields CDR1 MNHNY and CDR2 SVGAGI (reference sequence). The CDR3 runs 14 residues. With V trimmed by 7 bases and J by 8 bases, 9 bases remained unmatched. The DNA of the CDR3 is TGTGCCAGCACCGACCTGGGACAGGGGGAGGGCTACACCTTC. Translation gives CASTDLGQGEGYTF.

The DNA of the CDR3 is TGTGCCAGCAGCGCTCGGGGGACTGAAGCTTTCTTT. Translated, it gives CASSARGTEAFF. The J gene is TRBJ1-1, the V gene TRBV21-1. TRBV21-1 is a recognized pseudogene. The CDR3 is 12 amino acids.

The table lists this clone with a count of one. The chain joins TRBV6-2 or TRBV6-3 to TRBJ2-2, with TRBD1 matching 7 bases. Germline CDR1 reads MNHEY; CDR2 reads SVGEGT. The CDR3 is 16 residues long. Trimming at V came to 4 bases and at J to 5 bases, leaving 10 bases not matched to a gene. This chain's CDR3 is CASSFSGTAKTGELFF. DNA for the CDR3: TGTGCCAGCAGTTTCTCGGGGACAGCAAAAACCGGGGAGCTGTTTTTT.

The V call is TRBV19, the J call TRBJ1-3; 9 bases map to TRBD1. J lost 3 bases, V lost 10 bases, and 7 bases had no gene match. CDR3 length: 14 residues. From germline, CDR1 is LNHDA and CDR2 SQIVND (reference sequence). The CDR3: CATTDRGGGNTIYF. As DNA, the CDR3 is TGTGCCACCACGGACAGGGGCGGTGGAAACACCATATATTTT.

The chain carries TRBV18 and TRBJ1-5; weak D call: TRBD1 (5 bases). Looked up from germline, CDR1 is KGHSH and CDR2 is LQKENI. This CDR3 has 16 amino acids. Deletions cut 0 bases from V and 6 bases from J, with 15 bases between. In DNA, the CDR3 is TGTGCCAGCTCACCACCGGGGGAATCACTAGGTCAGCCCCAGCATTTT. Its protein product is CASSPPGESLGQPQHF.

This clone occurred once. The V call is TRBV7-9, the J call TRBJ2-1, with D perhaps TRBD2 (7 bases). CDR1 and CDR2 from the germline V gene are SEHNR and FQNEAQ (reference sequence). V was trimmed by 8 bases and J by 9 bases, leaving 26 bases between them. This CDR3 spans 16 amino acids. CDR3 in DNA: TGTGCCAGCGCACCGGGCCGGGGGGCCGATATTAGTGAGCAGTTCTTC. It translates to CASAPGRGADISEQFF.

This rearrangement joins TRBV6-2 or TRBV6-3 to TRBJ1-4, with 7 nucleotides matching TRBD1. The CDR3 totals 15 residues. The germline CDR1 and CDR2 sequences are MNHEY and SVGEGT. V lost 4 bases and J lost 6; bases outside the gene matches: 8. DNA for the CDR3: TGTGCCAGCAGTTCCAGACAGGGACGGGATGAAAAACTGTTTTTT. Translating gives CASSSRQGRDEKLFF.

The V and J genes are TRBV19 and TRBJ1-6; the match to TRBD1 covers 10 bases. The germline V gene has CDR1 LNHDA and CDR2 SQIVND (reference sequence). The CDR3 sequence is 17 residues long. V lost 10 bases, J lost 10 bases, and 19 bases stayed unmatched. The CDR3 region is CATSPTGGYINISPLHF. CDR3 bases: TGTGCCACCTCACCGACAGGGGGCTATATCAATATCTCACCCCTCCACTTT.

The chain carries TRBV7-3 and TRBJ2-1; D not certain. With 5 bases removed from V and 3 bases from J, the gap between germline ends came to 14 bases. Germline V gene data show CDR1 as SGHTA and CDR2 as FQGTGA. The CDR3 contains 15 residues. The CDR3 spells CASSPHGGLYNEQFF. CDR3 bases: TGTGCCAGCAGCCCCCATGGCGGCCTCTACAATGAGCAGTTCTTC. Full variable domain (remainder filled in from reference TRBV7-3 and TRBJ2-1): GAGVSQTPSNKVTEKGKYVELRCDPISGHTALYWYRQSLGQGPEFLIYFQGTGAADDSGLPNDRFFAVRPEGSVSTLKIQRTERGDSAVYLCASSPHGGLYNEQFFGPGTRLTVL.

The chain is built from TRBV6-5 and TRBJ1-2, with TRBD1 identical over 7 bases. CDR1 and CDR2 (germline): MNHEY, SVGAGI. The CDR3 spans 14 residues. V lost 2 bases to trimming and J lost 6 bases; unmatched junction nucleotides: 6. The CDR3, as DNA: TGTGCCAGCAGTTACGGCCAGGGGGGGAATGGCTACACCTTC. It yields the protein CASSYGQGGNGYTF.

This clone was seen only once. The chain links TRBV6-6 to TRBJ2-1; D may be TRBD2 (7 bases). Trimming took 7 bases from V and 8 from J, leaving 15 bases between them. The CDR3 totals 13 residues. The germline V gene encodes CDR1 MNHNY and CDR2 SVGAGI (reference sequence). The CDR3 DNA is TGTGCCAGCACCATAGGGGGGGACTATGAGCAGTTCTTC. Its translation is CASTIGGDYEQFF.

The V call is TRBV30, the J call TRBJ1-5, with 7 bases matching TRBD1. Germline lookup yields CDR1 GTSNPN and CDR2 SVGIG (reference sequence). V gave up 3 bases and J gave up 11 bases; unmatched junction bases: 10. The CDR3 is 13 residues long. The CDR3 DNA is TGTGCCTGGAGCCAGATCCTGACAGGGTCCCAGCATTTT. This gives the protein CAWSQILTGSQHF.

The chain uses TRBV29-1 and TRBJ2-2; possibly TRBD1 for D (6 bases). Germline V CDR1 and CDR2: SQVTM, ANQGSEA. CDR3 length: 14 residues. V was pared by 4 bases and J by 6 bases, with 15 bases between. As DNA, the CDR3 is TGCAGCGTTGGGGTGCAGGGGTTATCCGGGGAGCTGTTTTTT. It encodes CSVGVQGLSGELFF.

This clone was seen just once. V is TRBV19 and J is TRBJ1-5; D is possibly TRBD1 (6 bases). Germline-derived CDR1 and CDR2 are LNHDA and SQIVND (reference sequence). V dropped 6 bases and J dropped 4 bases, with 13 bases sitting between them. This CDR3 has 14 amino acids. CDR3 nucleotide sequence: TGTGCCAGTAGGGGCATAGGGGGGAATCAGCCCCAGCATTTT. It codes for CASRGIGGNQPQHF.

The J gene is TRBJ2-7, the V gene TRBV7-3; 10 positions agree with TRBD1. V was clipped by 5 bases and J by 2 bases; unmatched bases: 6. Germline V CDR1 and CDR2: SGHTA, FQGTGA. CDR3 size: 15 residues. The CDR3 loop reads CASSRGGQGPYEQYF. CDR3 DNA: TGTGCCAGCAGCCGCGGGGGACAGGGGCCCTACGAGCAGTACTTC.

This chain connects TRBV5-6 to TRBJ2-3; 7 bases align to TRBD2. V lost 6 bases to trimming and J lost 1 base; unmatched junction nucleotides: 14. The germline gives CDR1 SGHDT, CDR2 YYEEEE. The CDR3 loop spans 17 amino acids. The CDR3 DNA reads as TGTGCCAGCAACCCAAGGCGGGGGAGGACCCGCACAGATACGCAGTATTTT. Translated, it gives CASNPRRGRTRTDTQYF.

V is TRBV7-6 and J is TRBJ1-1; D possibly corresponds to TRBD1 (5 bases). V gave up 6 bases and J gave up 3 bases, with 14 bases separating them. The germline gives CDR1 SGHVS, CDR2 FNYEAQ. The CDR3 is 14 residues long. The CDR3: CASSSGGPHTEAFF. CDR3 DNA: TGTGCCAGCAGTTCGGGGGGTCCCCACACTGAAGCTTTCTTT. The entire variable domain, with the rest obtained from reference TRBV7-6 and TRBJ1-1, is as follows: GAGVSQSPRYKVTKRGQDVALRCDPISGHVSLYWYRQALGQGPEFLTYFNYEAQQDKSGLPNDRFSAERPEGSISTLTIQRTEQRDSAMYRCASSSGGPHTEAFFGQGTRLTVV.

This clone occurred a few times. This chain uses TRBV18 with TRBJ1-3, with D hard to call. The CDR3 has 15 residues. Germline values: CDR1 KGHSH, CDR2 LQKENI. The V gene lost 2 bases and the J gene lost 0 bases, with 8 bases spanning the gap. The CDR3 coding sequence is TGTGCCAGCTCACCAAGGGCCTCCTCTGGAAACACCATATATTTT. Residues: CASSPRASSGNTIYF.

As DNA, the CDR3 is TGTGCCAGCAGTTACAGGGGAGACACTGAAGCTTTCTTT. It is translated as CASSYRGDTEAFF. This rearrangement joins TRBV6-5 to TRBJ1-1; TRBD1 might be the D (5 bases). Deletions cut 2 bases from V and 3 bases from J, with 7 bases between. The CDR3 extends over 13 amino acids. Looked up from germline, CDR1 is MNHEY and CDR2 is SVGAGI.

V usage is TRBV19 and J usage is TRBJ2-3; D unresolved. The length of the CDR3 is 14 residues. Germline CDR1 is LNHDA and CDR2 is SQIVND (reference sequence). The germline V and J ends were trimmed by 7 bases and 2 bases, with 13 bases remaining between them. CDR3 loop: CASTLKSVTDTQYF. The CDR3 DNA is TGTGCCAGTACCCTAAAATCAGTCACAGATACGCAGTATTTT.

The J gene is TRBJ1-5, the V gene TRBV2; tentative D call: TRBD1 (5 bases). The CDR3 spans 15 residues. Germline values: CDR1 SNHLY, CDR2 FYNNEI. The germline V and J ends were trimmed by 6 bases and 3 bases, with 15 bases remaining between them. CDR3 in amino acids: CASREDNFDNQPQHF. In nucleotides, the CDR3 is TGTGCCAGCAGGGAGGACAATTTTGACAATCAGCCCCAGCATTTT. Looking up the rest from reference TRBV2 and TRBJ1-5 gives the full variable domain: EPEVTQTPSHQVTQMGQEVILRCVPISNHLYFYWYRQILGQKVEFLVSFYNNEISEKSEIFDDQFSVERPDGSNFTLKIRSTKLEDSAMYFCASREDNFDNQPQHFGDGTRLSIL.

This clone was recorded a few times. The V gene is TRBV5-1, the J gene TRBJ2-7, with 16 nucleotides matching TRBD2. The CDR3 spans 17 residues. Losses at the gene ends were 4 bases for V and 5 bases for J; bases not matched to a gene: 9. CDR1 SGHRS and CDR2 YFSETQ come from the germline V gene. The CDR3, as DNA: TGCGCCAGCAGCCCGGGACTAGCGGGGGGGAGAGTCCACGAGCAGTACTTC. Translation gives CASSPGLAGGRVHEQYF.

The chain carries TRBV27 and TRBJ1-5, with D unresolved. Germline V gene sequence: CDR1 MNHEY, CDR2 SMNVEV (reference sequence). The CDR3 runs to 13 residues. Trimming took off 2 bases at V and 6 bases at J, with 8 bases between the two ends. DNA of the CDR3: TGTGCCAGCAGTTTAGGAGGGATTCAGCCCCAGCATTTT. Amino acids: CASSLGGIQPQHF.